The 27 T cell receptor beta chains below come from one sample, sequenced in a study of blood T cell repertoires in COVID-19. Some clones are missing from TCRdb's copy, which holds only in-frame ones; the method was immunoSEQ multiplex PCR. The repertoire holds hundreds of thousands of clones, 65% to 90% seen once, with 3.5% to 4.5% in the top ten. Sequenced: PBMCs or T cells enriched from blood (not recorded which). The receptors here all came from a woman aged 40 to 49 with acute COVID-19.

This clone was detected only once. This chain connects TRBV29-1 to TRBJ1-2; D may be TRBD1 (6 bases). The CDR3 has 16 amino acids. Germline V lookup: CDR1 SQVTM, CDR2 ANQGSEA. The V end was cut by 0 bases, the J end by 8 bases, with 22 bases between. The CDR3 region is CSVEDPGARPLGGYTF. In nucleotides, the CDR3 is TGCAGCGTTGAAGATCCAGGGGCGCGCCCCCTAGGGGGCTACACCTTC.

This chain links TRBV6-5 with TRBJ1-1, with a tentative D call TRBD1 (5 bases). The CDR3 runs to 14 residues. Trimming shortened V by 8 bases and J by 7 bases, and 20 bases separated the two germline ends. Germline CDR1 MNHEY, CDR2 SVGAGI. In DNA form, the CDR3 reads TGTGCCAGCGGGGGGTCCCCCAACGGCGGTGAAGCTTTCTTT. This encodes CASGGSPNGGEAFF.

The rearrangement joins TRBV28 to TRBJ1-2; tentative D call: TRBD1 (6 bases). Germline CDR1 reads MDHEN; CDR2 reads SYDVKM. The CDR3 loop spans 13 amino acids. Trimming shortened V by 6 bases and J by 6 bases, and 14 bases separated the two germline ends. The CDR3 nucleotides read TGTGCCAGCAGCTTGGGGGCAGGGGATGGCTACACCTTC. It translates to CASSLGAGDGYTF.

V gene TRBV27 combines with J gene TRBJ2-5, with 10 bases fitting TRBD1. CDR1 MNHEY and CDR2 SMNVEV come from the germline V gene (reference sequence). Losses at the gene ends were 3 bases for V and 1 base for J; bases not matched to a gene: 5. The CDR3 has 16 amino acids. CDR3 coding DNA: TGTGCCAGCAGTTTGGGGACAGGGGCCATCCAAGAGACCCAGTACTTC. Translating gives CASSLGTGAIQETQYF.

The chain uses TRBV6-6 and TRBJ2-5, with D possibly matching TRBD1 (7 bases). V lost 2 bases to trimming and J lost 4 bases, with 11 bases between them. The CDR3 runs 14 residues. Germline V CDR1 and CDR2: MNHNY, SVGAGI (reference sequence). In DNA, the CDR3 is TGTGCCAGCAGTTACAGACAGGGAGGAGAGACCCAGTACTTC. Translation: CASSYRQGGETQYF.

The J gene is TRBJ2-7, the V gene TRBV28, with TRBD2 matching over 11 bases. Germline V CDR1 and CDR2: MDHEN, SYDVKM. CDR3 length equals 17 residues. Trimming at V came to 5 bases and at J to 2 bases, leaving 11 bases not matched to a gene. The CDR3 region has the DNA TGTGCCAGCAGTAACTTTTTAGGGACTAGCGGTACCTACGAGCAGTACTTC. It specifies CASSNFLGTSGTYEQYF.

This chain uses TRBV2 with TRBJ1-6, with TRBD1 as a possible D gene (6 bases). This CDR3 is 14 amino acids long. V was pared by 11 bases and J by 4 bases, with 15 bases between. In germline, CDR1 is SNHLY, CDR2 FYNNEI. CDR3 DNA sequence: TGTGCCTGCGAAAGACAGGCTTATAATTCACCCCTCCACTTT. This translates into CACERQAYNSPLHF.

V is TRBV6-4 and J is TRBJ2-2, with TRBD2 as a possible D gene (5 bases). V was trimmed by 8 bases and J by 3 bases, leaving 16 bases between them. The CDR3 is 15 residues long. Germline CDR1 MRHNA, CDR2 SNTAGT. DNA of the CDR3: TGTGCCAGCCGGCAACGGGCCGGGGACACCGGGGAGCTGTTTTTT. The encoded protein is CASRQRAGDTGELFF.

The rearrangement links TRBV28 to TRBJ1-6, with D perhaps TRBD1 (6 bases). Germline values: CDR1 MDHEN, CDR2 SYDVKM. This CDR3 spans 16 amino acids. V gave up 2 bases and J gave up 7 bases, with 15 bases separating them. The CDR3 sequence: CASSLQGWVSNSPLHF. As DNA, the CDR3 is TGTGCCAGCAGTTTACAGGGGTGGGTTTCCAATTCACCCCTCCACTTT.

This clone showed up just once. V and J are TRBV28 and TRBJ1-1, with 7 bases aligning to TRBD1. The CDR3 length is 14 residues. Germline V CDR1 and CDR2: MDHEN, SYDVKM. V lost 2 bases, J lost 3 bases, and 3 bases stayed unmatched. CDR3 DNA sequence: TGTGCCAGCAGTTTAATTCAGGGGGACACTGAAGCTTTCTTT. Encoded protein: CASSLIQGDTEAFF.

This chain links TRBV6-5 with TRBJ2-7, with a tentative D call TRBD1 (6 bases). CDR1 MNHEY and CDR2 SVGAGI come from the germline V gene. The CDR3 runs 12 residues. The V and J ends lost 8 bases and 3 bases respectively, with 11 bases between them. The CDR3 spells CASLQGYYEQYF. The DNA for the CDR3 is TGTGCCAGCCTTCAGGGGTACTACGAGCAGTACTTC.

The rearrangement joins TRBV6-5 to TRBJ2-5, with TRBD2 as a possible D gene (6 bases). This CDR3 is built from 15 residues. With 1 base removed from V and 1 base from J, the gap between germline ends came to 10 bases. The germline gives CDR1 MNHEY, CDR2 SVGAGI. The CDR3 sequence is CASSYWGVGQETQYF. CDR3 coding DNA: TGTGCCAGCAGTTACTGGGGGGTGGGCCAAGAGACCCAGTACTTC.

The chain carries TRBV6-5 and TRBJ1-6, with a possible D match to TRBD1 (6 bases). V was clipped by 6 bases and J by 6 bases, with 12 bases between them. CDR3 length equals 14 residues. CDR1 is MNHEY, CDR2 SVGAGI, per germline. The CDR3 protein is CASSRQETNSPLHF. The CDR3 nucleotides are TGTGCCAGCAGCCGACAGGAAACTAATTCACCCCTCCACTTT.

V usage is TRBV5-6 and J usage is TRBJ1-3; no clear D. V was pared by 4 bases and J by 1 base, with 9 bases between. Per the germline V gene, CDR1 is SGHDT and CDR2 is YYEEEE. The CDR3 is 14 amino acids. CDR3 residues: CASSRSGSGNTIYF. The CDR3 DNA sequence: TGTGCCAGCAGCCGCTCGGGGTCTGGAAACACCATATATTTT.

The chain uses TRBV23-1 and TRBJ2-7; a weak D match, TRBD1 (6 bases). TRBV23-1 is known as an ORF, though its function is uncertain. Trimming cost V 4 bases and J 4 bases, with 20 bases left between them. This CDR3 has 16 amino acids. The CDR3 coding sequence is TGCGCCAGCAGTCCTCCCAGGGGACGGACATTATACGAGCAGTACTTC. This sequence encodes CASSPPRGRTLYEQYF.

V and J are TRBV19 and TRBJ1-5; D is undetermined. Germline V gene sequence: CDR1 LNHDA, CDR2 SQIVND (reference sequence). The CDR3 has 15 residues. Trimming pared 3 bases from V and 6 bases from J, leaving 15 bases between. The CDR3 protein is CASSIPVGVGQPQHF. In nucleotides, the CDR3 is TGTGCCAGTAGTATCCCGGTCGGGGTGGGTCAGCCCCAGCATTTT.

This clone has only one observation. The chain employs TRBV18 and TRBJ2-3; no definite D call. V lost 8 bases and J 3 bases, leaving 9 bases between the germline ends. The germline CDR1 and CDR2 sequences are KGHSH and LQKENI. The CDR3 length is 12 residues. Written as DNA, the CDR3 is TGTGCCAGCCGAGACATGACAGATACGCAGTATTTT. Translation: CASRDMTDTQYF. Based on the CDR3 plus reference TRBV18 and TRBJ2-3, the full variable domain is NAGVMQNPRHLVRRRGQEARLRCSPMKGHSHVYWYRQLPEEGLKFMVYLQKENIIDESGMPKERFSAEFPKEGPSILRIQQVVRGDSAAYFCASRDMTDTQYFGPGTRLTVL.

In its sample, this clone was seen a few times. The V gene is TRBV9, the J gene TRBJ1-1; maybe TRBD1 (6 bases). V lost 3 bases to trimming and J lost 8 bases, with 11 bases between them. There are 12 residues in the CDR3. Germline V CDR1 and CDR2: SGDLS, YYNGEE. CDR3 DNA sequence: TGTGCCAGCAGCGCACAGGGTCAGGAAGCTTTCTTT. Translated: CASSAQGQEAFF.

The chain recombines TRBV27 with TRBJ1-5; 7 bases are a match to TRBD1. V lost 10 bases to trimming and J lost 0 bases; unmatched junction nucleotides: 9. The germline V gene has CDR1 MNHEY and CDR2 SMNVEV (reference sequence). This CDR3 is 15 amino acids long. This chain's CDR3 is CATAVRGDSNQPQHF. CDR3 DNA: TGTGCCACCGCGGTCAGGGGGGATAGCAATCAGCCCCAGCATTTT.

V is TRBV29-1 and J is TRBJ2-1; D is uncertain. Trimming left V 4 bases short and J 0 bases short, with 13 bases between. This CDR3 is built from 15 residues. Looked up from germline, CDR1 is SQVTM and CDR2 is ANQGSEA. CDR3 protein: CSVGKAQDSYNEQFF. The CDR3 DNA is TGCAGCGTTGGGAAGGCCCAGGACTCCTACAATGAGCAGTTCTTC.

This clone came up once. The chain uses TRBV4-2 and TRBJ1-2; the match to TRBD1 covers 7 bases. The junction had 10 bases not matched to a gene; V was cut back by 1 base and J by 8 bases. Germline CDR1 is LGHNA and CDR2 is YNFKEQ. The CDR3 extends over 15 amino acids. The CDR3 loop is CASSQGWAGGEGYTF. The CDR3 coding sequence is TGTGCCAGCAGCCAAGGATGGGCAGGGGGAGAAGGCTACACCTTC.

This chain connects TRBV18 to TRBJ2-1; 7 bases are a match to TRBD2. CDR3 length equals 15 residues. The J segment lost 7 bases and the V segment lost 6 bases, leaving 12 bases of the junction unmatched. Germline lookup yields CDR1 KGHSH and CDR2 LQKENI. CDR3 nucleotide sequence: TGTGCCAGCTCCCCAGCGGGGATTAAGTGGAATGAGCAGTTCTTC. Translated, it gives CASSPAGIKWNEQFF.

The chain carries TRBV7-9 and TRBJ2-2; 7 nucleotides line up with TRBD1. The CDR3 is 14 amino acids. CDR1 SEHNR and CDR2 FQNEAQ come from the germline V gene (reference sequence). V lost 5 bases, J lost 2 bases, and 2 bases stayed unmatched. CDR3 sequence reads: CASSRDSNTGELFF. In DNA, the CDR3 is TGTGCCAGCAGCCGGGACAGTAACACCGGGGAGCTGTTTTTT.

This clone has a handful of counts. This chain connects TRBV6-5 to TRBJ2-1; 7 bases agree with TRBD1. The CDR3 consists of 16 residues. V was pared by 4 bases and J by 7 bases, with 13 bases of the junction left unmatched. Germline CDR1 is MNHEY and CDR2 is SVGAGI. CDR3 amino acids: CASSFPRTGGKNEQFF. CDR3 DNA sequence: TGTGCCAGCAGTTTTCCCAGGACAGGCGGAAAGAATGAGCAGTTCTTC.

V gene TRBV10-3 combines with J gene TRBJ2-7; TRBD2 might be the D (6 bases). The germline gives CDR1 ENHRY, CDR2 SYGVKD. The ends were cut back, 3 bases at V and 3 bases at J, with 24 bases in the middle. CDR3 length equals 18 residues. CDR3 nucleotide sequence: TGTGCCATCAGTGATAACCCTTGGGACTCCACCGCCCGCTACGAGCAGTACTTC. This sequence encodes CAISDNPWDSTARYEQYF.

The chain combines TRBV5-1 with TRBJ2-1; a possible D gene is TRBD2 (6 bases). The ends were cut back, 7 bases at V and 9 bases at J, with 20 bases in the middle. Germline CDR1 SGHRS, CDR2 YFSETQ. The CDR3 is 14 amino acids. The CDR3 sequence: CASAGTGGVGEQFF. DNA for the CDR3: TGCGCCAGCGCCGGGACCGGAGGGGTTGGTGAGCAGTTCTTC.

The chain carries TRBV4-1 and TRBJ2-1; D may be TRBD2 (6 bases). The CDR3 totals 16 residues. V lost 3 bases and J lost 3, with 15 bases in between. Germline V lookup: CDR1 MGHRA, CDR2 YSYEKL. CDR3 bases: TGCGCCAGCAGCCAGCGGGGCCGACTAGACTACAATGAGCAGTTCTTC. Protein sequence: CASSQRGRLDYNEQFF.